The rows below give T cell receptor beta chains drawn from one sample of a study of T cells after yellow fever vaccination. TCRdb re-analysed the 5' RACE reads in MiXCR, keeping a single row per CDR3 protein. The sample carries more than 350,000 distinct CDR3 sequences, 11% recorded once. The starting material was PBMCs, obtained on the day of the first yellow fever vaccination. Receptors originate from a man aged 18 to 30 who received the YFV17D yellow fever vaccine. The CDR3 runs from the conserved cysteine through the conserved F or W. A D gene is named only where the DNA matches it firmly. Only part of the rows carry a size: once, few, many, or a class if the clone is expanded.

V	D	size	J	CDR3	DNA
TRBV7-9	-	few	TRBJ2-7	CASSPTSEQYF	TGTGCCAGCAGCCCGACTTCGGAGCAGTACTTC
TRBV20-1	-	few	TRBJ2-3	CSTLAPSTDTQYF	TGCAGCACTCTAGCACCGAGCACAGATACGCAGTATTTT
TRBV10-3	-	-	TRBJ1-1	CAISESVGGGTEAFF	TGTGCCATCAGTGAAAGCGTGGGCGGGGGCACTGAAGCTTTCTTT
TRBV20-1	-	-	TRBJ2-5	CSASAEETQYF	TGCAGTGCTAGTGCCGAAGAGACCCAGTACTTC
TRBV5-1	TRBD2	few	TRBJ2-2	CASTPGSGGAGTGELFF	TGCGCCAGCACCCCGGGGAGCGGGGGGGCCGGCACCGGGGAGCTGTTTTTT
TRBV7-9	-	many	TRBJ2-7	CASSSGRSLEQYF	TGTGCCAGCAGCTCGGGACGGAGCCTTGAGCAGTACTTC
TRBV12-3/TRBV12-4	-	-	TRBJ2-7	CASRGAPYEQYF	TGTGCCAGCAGAGGGGCCCCCTACGAGCAGTACTTC
TRBV7-9	-	many	TRBJ2-7	CASSLAPVSYEQYF	TGTGCCAGCAGCTTAGCACCTGTCTCCTACGAGCAGTACTTC
TRBV24-1	TRBD1	few	TRBJ1-1	CATSDLSQGQGYTEAFF	TGTGCCACCAGTGATTTAAGTCAGGGACAGGGATACACTGAAGCTTTCTTT
TRBV4-1	-	-	TRBJ1-1	CASSPVEVRTNTEAFF	TGCGCCAGCAGCCCAGTAGAAGTCAGGACGAACACTGAAGCTTTCTTT
TRBV5-1	TRBD2	-	TRBJ2-2	CASSSRDYSGELFF	TGCGCCAGCAGCTCCCGGGACTACTCCGGGGAGCTGTTTTTT